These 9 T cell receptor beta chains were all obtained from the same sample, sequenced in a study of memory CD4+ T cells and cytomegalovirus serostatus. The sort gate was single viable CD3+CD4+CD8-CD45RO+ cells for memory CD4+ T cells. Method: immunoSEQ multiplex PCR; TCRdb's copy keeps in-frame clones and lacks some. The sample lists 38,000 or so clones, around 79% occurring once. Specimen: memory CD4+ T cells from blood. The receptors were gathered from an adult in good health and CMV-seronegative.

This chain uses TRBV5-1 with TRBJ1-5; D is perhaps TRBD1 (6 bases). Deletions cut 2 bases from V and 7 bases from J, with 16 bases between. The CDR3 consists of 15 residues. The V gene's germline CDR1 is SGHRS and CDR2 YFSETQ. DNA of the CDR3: TGCGCCAGCAGCTTAGCGGGGGGCCAGGGGCAGCCCCAGCATTTT. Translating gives CASSLAGGQGQPQHF.

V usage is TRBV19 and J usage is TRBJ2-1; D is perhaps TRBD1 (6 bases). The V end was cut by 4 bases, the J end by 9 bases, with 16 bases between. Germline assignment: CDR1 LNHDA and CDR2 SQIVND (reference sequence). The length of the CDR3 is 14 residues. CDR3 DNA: TGTGCCAGTAGTACCCGGGACAACGTGGTTGAGCAGTTCTTC. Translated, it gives CASSTRDNVVEQFF. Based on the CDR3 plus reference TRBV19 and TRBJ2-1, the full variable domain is DGGITQSPKYLFRKEGQNVTLSCEQNLNHDAMYWYRQDPGQGLRLIYYSQIVNDFQKGDIAEGYSVSREKKESFPLTVTSAQKNPTAFYLCASSTRDNVVEQFFGPGTRLTVL.

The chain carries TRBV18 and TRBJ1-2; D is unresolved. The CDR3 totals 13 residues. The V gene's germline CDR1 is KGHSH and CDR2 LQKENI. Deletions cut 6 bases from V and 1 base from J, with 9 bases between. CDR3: CASSPGSNYGYTF. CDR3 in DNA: TGTGCCAGCTCGCCCGGAAGTAACTATGGCTACACCTTC.

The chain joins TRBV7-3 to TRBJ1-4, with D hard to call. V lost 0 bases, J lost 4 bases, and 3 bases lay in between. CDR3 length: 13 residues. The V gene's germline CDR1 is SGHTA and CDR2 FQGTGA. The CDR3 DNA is TGTGCCAGCAGCTTAACAGTTAATGAAAAACTGTTTTTT. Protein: CASSLTVNEKLFF. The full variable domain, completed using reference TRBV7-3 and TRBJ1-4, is GAGVSQTPSNKVTEKGKYVELRCDPISGHTALYWYRQSLGQGPEFLIYFQGTGAADDSGLPNDRFFAVRPEGSVSTLKIQRTERGDSAVYLCASSLTVNEKLFFGSGTQLSVL.

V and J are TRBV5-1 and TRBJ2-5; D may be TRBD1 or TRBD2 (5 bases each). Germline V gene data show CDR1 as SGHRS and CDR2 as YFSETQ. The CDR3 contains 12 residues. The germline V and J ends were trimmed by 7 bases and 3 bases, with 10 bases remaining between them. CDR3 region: CASGGPKETQYF. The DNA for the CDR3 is TGCGCCAGCGGGGGACCCAAAGAGACCCAGTACTTC.

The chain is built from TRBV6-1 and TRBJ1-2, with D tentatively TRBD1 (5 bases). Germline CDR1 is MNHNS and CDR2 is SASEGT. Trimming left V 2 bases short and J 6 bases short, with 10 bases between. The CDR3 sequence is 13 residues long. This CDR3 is CASSERQSNGYTF. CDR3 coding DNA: TGTGCCAGCAGTGAAAGACAGTCAAATGGCTACACCTTC.

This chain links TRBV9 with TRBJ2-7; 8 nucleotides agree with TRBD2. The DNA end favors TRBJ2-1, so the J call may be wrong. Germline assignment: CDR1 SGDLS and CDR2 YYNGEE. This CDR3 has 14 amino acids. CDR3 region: CASSPRGGNNEQFF. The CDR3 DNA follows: TGTGCCAGCAGCCCACGCGGGGGGAACAATGAGCAGTTCTTC.

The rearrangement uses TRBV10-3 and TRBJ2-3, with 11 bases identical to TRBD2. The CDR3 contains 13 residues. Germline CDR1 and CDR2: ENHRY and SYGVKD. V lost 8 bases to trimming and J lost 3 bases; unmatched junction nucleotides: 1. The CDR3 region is CAISSGGTDTQYF. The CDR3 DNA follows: TGTGCCATCTCTAGCGGGGGGACAGATACGCAGTATTTT.

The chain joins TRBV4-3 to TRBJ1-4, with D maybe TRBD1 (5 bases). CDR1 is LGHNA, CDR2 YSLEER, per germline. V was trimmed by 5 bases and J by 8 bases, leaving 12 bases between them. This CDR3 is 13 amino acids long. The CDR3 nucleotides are TGCGCCAGCAGCGTTATGAGGGGAGAAAAACTGTTTTTT. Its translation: CASSVMRGEKLFF.